The next 5 T cell receptor beta chains were all read from a single sample in a study of T cell repertoires in cytomegalovirus infection. TCRdb ran MiXCR on the reads and lists one entry per CDR3 protein. The table lists under 150,000 distinct CDR3 sequences, approximately 9.2% of them singletons. Sequencing was performed on PBMCs. These receptors came from a human donor in good health (CMV status not recorded). Some clones in this sample may be carry-over from other donors' samples.

This clonotype was seen ten or more times. The J gene is TRBJ2-5, the V gene TRBV7-2, with TRBD2 identical over 8 bases. The ends lost 6 bases at V and 2 bases at J; junction bases unmatched: 8. This CDR3 region has 15 residues. Germline V gene lookup returns CDR1 SGHTA and CDR2 FQGNSA. The CDR3 DNA reads TGTGCCAGCAGTTCCGGGGGGGGGGGACAAGAGACCCAGTACTTC. Translation: CASSSGGGGQETQYF.

This clonotype was recorded many times. The genes are TRBV28 and TRBJ2-3; 9 nucleotides match TRBD2. This CDR3 has 16 residues. V was pared by 4 bases and J by 1 base, with 6 bases of the junction left unmatched. The germline gives CDR1 MDHEN, CDR2 SYDVKM. The CDR3 is CASSSALAGGTDTQYF. For the CDR3, the DNA is TGTGCCAGCAGTTCAGCCTTAGCGGGGGGCACAGATACGCAGTATTTT.

There are many counts of this clonotype. The chain has TRBV2 and TRBJ2-7, with TRBD1 identical over 8 bases. CDR1 is SNHLY and CDR2 is FYNNEI in the germline V gene. CDR3 size: 17 residues. J lost 1 base, V lost 6 bases, and 14 bases had no gene match. In DNA form, the CDR3 reads TGTGCCAGCAGACACCGGACAGGGAAGGTCTGGTCCTACGAGCAGTACTTC. This sequence encodes CASRHRTGKVWSYEQYF.

The table lists this clonotype with many counts. The rearrangement joins TRBV20-1 to TRBJ1-1; no definite D call. CDR3 length equals 12 residues. The V gene's germline CDR1 is DFQATT and CDR2 SNEGSKA (reference sequence). The V and J ends lost 5 bases and 1 base respectively, with 8 bases between them. CDR3 amino acids: CSALQRNTEAFF. The CDR3 coding sequence is TGCAGTGCTTTACAGAGGAACACTGAAGCTTTCTTT.

This clonotype was found a few times. This chain connects TRBV6-2 or TRBV6-3 to TRBJ1-1, with D unresolved. Germline V lookup: CDR1 MNHEY, CDR2 SVGEGT. The length of the CDR3 is 13 residues. V was pared by 2 bases and J by 4 bases, with 8 bases between. DNA for the CDR3: TGTGCCAGCAGTTACAGGGTGACCACTGAAGCTTTCTTT. It is translated as CASSYRVTTEAFF.